These 13 T cell receptor beta chains originate from one sample sequenced in a study of T cell repertoires in cytomegalovirus infection. Antigen specificity for these receptors is unknown. TCRdb independently ran MiXCR on the reads; one entry per CDR3 protein. Of more than 85,000 distinct CDR3 sequences listed, 25% to 30% are singletons. Specimen: CD8+ T cells from cultured PBMCs, collected from culture after CMV antigen stimulation. These receptors were taken from a human donor in good health (CMV status not recorded). Some clones in this sample may be carry-over from other donors' samples.

The chain recombines TRBV19 with TRBJ2-5; TRBD1 matches 8 bases. This CDR3 is 15 amino acids long. The V and J ends lost 6 bases and 1 base, in that order; junction bases with no gene match: 7. From germline, CDR1 is LNHDA and CDR2 SQIVND (reference sequence). CDR3 DNA: TGTGCCAGTAGCTTGTTCGGACAGGGCCAAGAGACCCAGTACTTC. Encoded protein: CASSLFGQGQETQYF.

This clonotype was recorded a few times. The rearrangement uses TRBV12-3 or TRBV12-4 and TRBJ2-7; D gene unclear. V gave up 4 bases and J gave up 3 bases, with 7 bases separating them. The CDR3 spans 12 residues. The CDR3 loop is CASSSSIYEQYF. DNA for the CDR3: TGTGCCAGCAGTTCCTCAATCTACGAGCAGTACTTC.

This chain connects TRBV20-1 to TRBJ1-1, with a tentative D call TRBD1 (5 bases). CDR3 size: 13 residues. The ends were cut back, 5 bases at V and 4 bases at J, with 14 bases in the middle. Germline-derived CDR1 and CDR2 are DFQATT and SNEGSKA (reference sequence). CDR3 in DNA: TGCAGTGCTTGGGGCGACTTGGGCACTGAAGCTTTCTTT. Encoded protein: CSAWGDLGTEAFF.

Concerning this clonotype: One base away lies a much larger clone, so this may be a sequencing read error. The chain links TRBV7-2 to TRBJ2-7; 10 bases fit TRBD1. CDR3 length: 16 residues. Per germline, CDR1 SGHTA and CDR2 FQGNSA. V gave up 5 bases and J gave up 0 bases; unmatched junction bases: 7. DNA of the CDR3: TGTGCCAGCAGCGACTCGGGACAGGGGTCCTCCTACGAGCAGTACTTC. Translation: CASSDSGQGSSYEQYF.

J is TRBJ2-7 and V is TRBV10-3; 12 nucleotides line up with TRBD1. Germline CDR1 ENHRY, CDR2 SYGVKD. J gave up 5 bases and V 4 bases, and 6 bases lay outside the gene matches. The CDR3 contains 15 residues. Here the CDR3 reads CAISGPGQGADEQYF. In DNA, the CDR3 is TGTGCCATCAGTGGACCGGGACAGGGGGCCGACGAGCAGTACTTC.

The table lists this clonotype with a few counts. V is TRBV28 and J is TRBJ1-5; perhaps TRBD1 as D (5 bases). CDR1 MDHEN and CDR2 SYDVKM come from the germline V gene. Trimming took 7 bases from V and 4 from J, leaving 20 bases between them. This CDR3 region has 16 residues. In DNA, the CDR3 is TGTGCCAGCACCCCTGCTCGGCAGGGCTCTAATCAGCCCCAGCATTTT. Translated, it gives CASTPARQGSNQPQHF.

Comments on this clonotype: This may be a read error, as it is one base from a much larger clone. The DNA of the CDR3 is TGTGCCAGCAGTCTCTGGGATTATCCACGGAGCAATCAGCCCCAGCATTTT. Its translation is CASSLWDYPRSNQPQHF. The chain employs TRBV28 and TRBJ1-5; D gene unclear. The CDR3 spans 17 residues. Germline V gene data show CDR1 as MDHEN and CDR2 as SYDVKM. Trimming left V 5 bases short and J 1 base short, with 18 bases between.

This clonotype has a count of ten or more. The rearrangement uses TRBV5-1 and TRBJ2-3; possibly TRBD2 for D (5 bases). From germline, CDR1 is SGHRS and CDR2 YFSETQ. The V end was cut by 3 bases, the J end by 0 bases, with 11 bases between. This CDR3 has 15 amino acids. CDR3 residues: CASSSLGVSTDTQYF. The DNA of the CDR3 is TGCGCCAGCAGCTCACTGGGAGTCAGCACAGATACGCAGTATTTT.

This clonotype has at least ten counts. The chain joins TRBV24-1 to TRBJ1-5; D is unclear. The CDR3 totals 16 residues. CDR1 KGHDR and CDR2 SFDVKD come from the germline V gene. Trimming removed 2 bases at V and 0 bases at J, with 10 bases between. The CDR3 region is CATSDSRFSSNQPQHF. The CDR3 nucleotides read TGTGCCACCAGTGATTCGAGGTTCAGTAGCAATCAGCCCCAGCATTTT.

The genes are TRBV28 and TRBJ2-3; weak D call: TRBD1 (6 bases). Trimming removed 7 bases at V and 3 bases at J, with 20 bases between. Germline-derived CDR1 and CDR2 are MDHEN and SYDVKM. CDR3 length: 16 amino acids. The CDR3 nucleotides are TGTGCCAGCACCGGCCCTACAACAGGGTTGACAGATACGCAGTATTTT. Protein sequence: CASTGPTTGLTDTQYF.

By sample share, this clonotype is medium-sized. The chain combines TRBV18 with TRBJ1-1; TRBD1 matches at 7 bases. The CDR3 runs 15 residues. Trimming cost V 6 bases and J 5 bases; bases outside gene matches: 12. Germline V gives CDR1 KGHSH, CDR2 LQKENI. CDR3 residues: CASSPATGLRTEAFF. CDR3 bases: TGTGCCAGCTCTCCTGCGACAGGGTTAAGAACTGAAGCTTTCTTT.

The table lists this clonotype with many counts. V is TRBV4-1 and J is TRBJ2-5; D tentatively fits TRBD1 or TRBD2 (5 bases each). Trimming left V 3 bases short and J 5 bases short, with 10 bases between. Germline CDR1 MGHRA, CDR2 YSYEKL. This CDR3 has 13 amino acids. The DNA of the CDR3 is TGCGCCAGCAGCCAGCCCGGGGCGGAGACCCAGTACTTC. Amino acid sequence: CASSQPGAETQYF.

This clonotype came up a few times. This sequence joins TRBV12-3 or TRBV12-4 and TRBJ1-2; D is ambiguous. CDR3 length: 14 residues. Trimming shortened V by 2 bases and J by 3 bases, and 10 bases separated the two germline ends. The CDR3, as DNA: TGTGCCAGCAGTTTAACGGATCTCCACTATGGCTACACCTTC. It codes for CASSLTDLHYGYTF.